This TCR beta chain emerged from a study of B cell selection in AIRE deficiency. Sequenced by immunoSEQ multiplex PCR; TCRdb stores in-frame clones only, minus some. The data show under 30,000 clones, with 95% to 98% seen just once and around 0.17% held by the top ten. Conventional CD4 T cells were sorted as CD4+CD127+ cells. Whole-study findings and limits: TCRbeta-only data showed 36.6% of shared healthy Treg sequences in healthy Tconv. Shorter CDR3s marked shared Treg sequences, biased toward few non-templated insertions.

Points on this clone: Its antigen remains unknown.

There are 15 residues in the CDR3. Trimming took off 4 bases at V and 5 bases at J, with 17 bases between the two ends. Germline CDR1 SGHDT, CDR2 YYEEEE. Sequenced input: conventional CD4+ T cells sorted from PBMCs. The chain joins TRBV5-6 to TRBJ2-3; the D gene could be TRBD1 or TRBD2 (5 bases each). The receptor was isolated from a human donor with AIRE deficiency. The CDR3 protein is CASSLGRIGVDTQYF. CDR3 in DNA: TGTGCCAGCAGCCTGGGACGGATAGGAGTAGATACGCAGTATTTT.